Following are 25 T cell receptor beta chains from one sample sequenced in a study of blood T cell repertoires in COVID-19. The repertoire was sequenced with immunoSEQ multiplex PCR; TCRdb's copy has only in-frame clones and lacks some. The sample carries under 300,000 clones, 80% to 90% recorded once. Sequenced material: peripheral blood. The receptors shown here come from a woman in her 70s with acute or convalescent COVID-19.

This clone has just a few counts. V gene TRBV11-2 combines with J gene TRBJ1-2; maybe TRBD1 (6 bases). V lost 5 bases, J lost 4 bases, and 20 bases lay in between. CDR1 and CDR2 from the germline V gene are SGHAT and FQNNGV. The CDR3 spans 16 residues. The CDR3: CASSPIAGARSYGYTF. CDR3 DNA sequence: TGTGCCAGCAGCCCTATTGCGGGGGCGAGGAGCTATGGCTACACCTTC.

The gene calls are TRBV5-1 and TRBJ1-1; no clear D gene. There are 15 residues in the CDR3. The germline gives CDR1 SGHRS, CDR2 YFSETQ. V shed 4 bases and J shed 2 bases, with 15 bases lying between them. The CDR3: CASSILMAGNTEAFF. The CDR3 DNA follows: TGCGCCAGCAGCATACTAATGGCGGGAAACACTGAAGCTTTCTTT.

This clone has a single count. The CDR3 sequence is CAIRNQEAGETQYF. CDR3 DNA sequence: TGTGCCATCAGAAATCAGGAGGCGGGGGAGACCCAGTACTTC. The chain joins TRBV10-3 to TRBJ2-5; D is possibly TRBD2 (6 bases). Trimming took off 6 bases at V and 5 bases at J, with 16 bases between the two ends. Looked up from germline, CDR1 is ENHRY and CDR2 is SYGVKD. The CDR3 sequence is 14 residues long.

The CDR3 here is CASSYLGARTEAFF. DNA of the CDR3: TGTGCCAGCAGTTACCTGGGGGCCCGCACTGAAGCTTTCTTT. The chain joins TRBV6-5 to TRBJ1-1, with D possibly matching TRBD1 (6 bases). The germline V and J ends were trimmed by 2 bases and 4 bases, with 11 bases remaining between them. The CDR3 spans 14 residues. Germline CDR1 reads MNHEY; CDR2 reads SVGAGI.

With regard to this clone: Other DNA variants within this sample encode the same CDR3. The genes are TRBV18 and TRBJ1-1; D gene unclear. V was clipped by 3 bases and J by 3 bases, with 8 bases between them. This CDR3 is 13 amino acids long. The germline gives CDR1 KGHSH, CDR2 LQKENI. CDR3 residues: CASSPNRDTEAFF. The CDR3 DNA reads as TGTGCCAGCTCACCTAACCGGGACACTGAAGCTTTCTTT. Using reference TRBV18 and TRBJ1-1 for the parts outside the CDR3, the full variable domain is NAGVMQNPRHLVRRRGQEARLRCSPMKGHSHVYWYRQLPEEGLKFMVYLQKENIIDESGMPKERFSAEFPKEGPSILRIQQVVRGDSAAYFCASSPNRDTEAFFGQGTRLTVV.

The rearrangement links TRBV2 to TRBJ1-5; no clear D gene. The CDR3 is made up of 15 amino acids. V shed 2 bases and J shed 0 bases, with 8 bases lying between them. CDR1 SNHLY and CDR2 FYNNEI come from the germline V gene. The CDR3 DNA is TGTGCCAGCAGTGAACAGTCCTTTAGCAATCAGCCCCAGCATTTT. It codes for CASSEQSFSNQPQHF.

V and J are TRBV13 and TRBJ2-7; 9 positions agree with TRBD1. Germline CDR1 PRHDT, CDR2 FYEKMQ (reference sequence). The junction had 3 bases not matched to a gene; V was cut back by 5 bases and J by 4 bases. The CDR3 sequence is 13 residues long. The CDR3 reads CASSRDRDYEQYF. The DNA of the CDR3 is TGTGCCAGCAGCCGGGACAGGGATTACGAGCAGTACTTC.

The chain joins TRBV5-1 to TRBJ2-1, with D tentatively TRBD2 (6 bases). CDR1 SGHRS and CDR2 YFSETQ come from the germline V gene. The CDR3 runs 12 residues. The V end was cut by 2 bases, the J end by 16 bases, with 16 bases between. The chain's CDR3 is CASSLGTGSGFF. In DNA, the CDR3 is TGCGCCAGCAGCTTAGGGACTGGAAGTGGTTTCTTC.

CDR3 sequence (DNA): TGCGCCAGCAGCCAAGCCGACAGATACGAGCAGTACTTC. It is translated as CASSQADRYEQYF. The V call is TRBV4-1, the J call TRBJ2-7; D might be TRBD1 (5 bases). V lost 1 base and J lost 4, with 8 bases in between. The germline V gene has CDR1 MGHRA and CDR2 YSYEKL. The CDR3 has 13 amino acids.

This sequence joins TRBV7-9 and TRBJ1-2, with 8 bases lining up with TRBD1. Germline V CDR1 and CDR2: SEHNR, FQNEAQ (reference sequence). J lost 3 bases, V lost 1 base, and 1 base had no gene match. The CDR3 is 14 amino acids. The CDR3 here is CASSLDRGYYGYTF. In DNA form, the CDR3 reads TGTGCCAGCAGCTTAGACAGGGGGTACTATGGCTACACCTTC.

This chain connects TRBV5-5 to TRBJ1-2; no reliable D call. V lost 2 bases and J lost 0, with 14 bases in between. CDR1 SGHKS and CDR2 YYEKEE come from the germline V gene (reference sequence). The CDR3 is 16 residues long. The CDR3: CASSLGSTWANYGYTF. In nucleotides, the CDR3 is TGTGCCAGCAGCTTAGGTTCGACTTGGGCTAACTATGGCTACACCTTC.

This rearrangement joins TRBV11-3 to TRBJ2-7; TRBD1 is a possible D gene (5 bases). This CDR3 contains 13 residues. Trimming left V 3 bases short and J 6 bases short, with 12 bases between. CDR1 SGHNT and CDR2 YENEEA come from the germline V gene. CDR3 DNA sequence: TGTGCCAGCAGCTTGACCCGCCAGGGCGAGCAGTACTTC. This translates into CASSLTRQGEQYF.

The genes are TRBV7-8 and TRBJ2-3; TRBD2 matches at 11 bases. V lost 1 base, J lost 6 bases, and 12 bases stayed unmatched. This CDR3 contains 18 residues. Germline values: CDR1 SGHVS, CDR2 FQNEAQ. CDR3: CASSLGKLAGARGDTQYF. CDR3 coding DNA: TGTGCCAGCAGCTTAGGGAAACTAGCGGGGGCAAGGGGTGATACGCAGTATTTT. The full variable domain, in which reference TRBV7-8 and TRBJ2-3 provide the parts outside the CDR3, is GAGVSQSPRYKVAKRGQDVALRCDPISGHVSLFWYQQALGQGPEFLTYFQNEAQLDKSGLPSDRFFAERPEGSVSTLKIQRTQQEDSAVYLCASSLGKLAGARGDTQYFGPGTRLTVL.

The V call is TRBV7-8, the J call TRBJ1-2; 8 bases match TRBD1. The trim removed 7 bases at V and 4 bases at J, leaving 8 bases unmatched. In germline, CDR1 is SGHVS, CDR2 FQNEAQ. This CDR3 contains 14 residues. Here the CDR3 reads CASTHDRGSYGYTF. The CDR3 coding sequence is TGTGCCAGCACCCATGACAGGGGTAGCTATGGCTACACCTTC.

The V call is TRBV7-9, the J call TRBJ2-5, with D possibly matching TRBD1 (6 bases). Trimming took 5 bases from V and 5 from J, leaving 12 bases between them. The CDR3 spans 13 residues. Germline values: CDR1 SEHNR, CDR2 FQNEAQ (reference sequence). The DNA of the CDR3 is TGTGCCAGCAGCGTGGCAGGGGTGGAGACCCAGTACTTC. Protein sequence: CASSVAGVETQYF.

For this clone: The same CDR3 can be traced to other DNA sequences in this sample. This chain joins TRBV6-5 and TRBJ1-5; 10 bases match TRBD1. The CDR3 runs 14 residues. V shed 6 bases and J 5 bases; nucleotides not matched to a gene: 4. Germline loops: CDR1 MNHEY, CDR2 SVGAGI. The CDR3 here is CASSRDRGDQPQHF. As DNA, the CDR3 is TGTGCCAGCAGCCGGGACAGGGGAGATCAGCCCCAGCATTTT.

The chain's CDR3 is CASSDSTTGELFF. CDR3 bases: TGTGCCAGCAGTGATAGTACCACCGGGGAGCTGTTTTTT. The chain carries TRBV25-1 and TRBJ2-2; unclear D gene. The CDR3 loop spans 13 amino acids. The germline CDR1 and CDR2 sequences are MGHDK and SYGVNS. The germline V and J ends were trimmed by 3 bases and 4 bases, with 6 bases remaining between them.

The CDR3 spells CATRYSPDLNEQFF. In nucleotides, the CDR3 is TGTGCCACCAGATATAGCCCCGATCTCAATGAGCAGTTCTTC. J is TRBJ2-1 and V is TRBV2; D ambiguous. The CDR3 extends over 14 amino acids. With 10 bases removed from V and 6 bases from J, the gap between germline ends came to 19 bases. Germline loops: CDR1 SNHLY, CDR2 FYNNEI.

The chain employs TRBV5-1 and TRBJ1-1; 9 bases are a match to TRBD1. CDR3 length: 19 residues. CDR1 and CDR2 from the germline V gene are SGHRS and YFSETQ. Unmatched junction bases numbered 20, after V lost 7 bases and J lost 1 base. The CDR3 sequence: CASAHGTGNTNRRNTEAFF. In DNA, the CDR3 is TGCGCCAGCGCCCATGGGACAGGGAACACAAACCGACGGAACACTGAAGCTTTCTTT.

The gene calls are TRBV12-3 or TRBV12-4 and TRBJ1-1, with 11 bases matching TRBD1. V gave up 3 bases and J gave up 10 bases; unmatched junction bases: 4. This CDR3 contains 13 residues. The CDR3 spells CASSFTGTGGAFF. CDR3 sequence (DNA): TGTGCCAGCAGTTTCACCGGGACAGGGGGAGCTTTCTTT.

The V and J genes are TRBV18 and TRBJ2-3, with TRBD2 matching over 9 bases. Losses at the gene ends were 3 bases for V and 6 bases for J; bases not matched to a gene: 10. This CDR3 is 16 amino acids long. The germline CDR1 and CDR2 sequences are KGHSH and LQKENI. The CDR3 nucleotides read TGTGCCAGCTCACCCCCAGCGGGGGGTCCGGGTGATACGCAGTATTTT. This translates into CASSPPAGGPGDTQYF. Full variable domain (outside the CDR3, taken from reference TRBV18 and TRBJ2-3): NAGVMQNPRHLVRRRGQEARLRCSPMKGHSHVYWYRQLPEEGLKFMVYLQKENIIDESGMPKERFSAEFPKEGPSILRIQQVVRGDSAAYFCASSPPAGGPGDTQYFGPGTRLTVL.

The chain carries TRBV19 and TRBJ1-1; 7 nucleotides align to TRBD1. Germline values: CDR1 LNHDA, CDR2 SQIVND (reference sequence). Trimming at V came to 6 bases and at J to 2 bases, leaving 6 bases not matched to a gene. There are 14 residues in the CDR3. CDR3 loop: CASRRDRANTEAFF. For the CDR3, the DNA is TGTGCCAGTAGGAGGGACAGAGCTAACACTGAAGCTTTCTTT.

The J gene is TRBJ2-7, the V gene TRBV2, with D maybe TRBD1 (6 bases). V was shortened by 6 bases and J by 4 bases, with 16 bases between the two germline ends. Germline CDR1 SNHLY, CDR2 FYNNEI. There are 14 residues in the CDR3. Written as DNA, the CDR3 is TGTGCCAGCAGCTACCAGGGGAGCCCTTACGAGCAGTACTTC. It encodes CASSYQGSPYEQYF.

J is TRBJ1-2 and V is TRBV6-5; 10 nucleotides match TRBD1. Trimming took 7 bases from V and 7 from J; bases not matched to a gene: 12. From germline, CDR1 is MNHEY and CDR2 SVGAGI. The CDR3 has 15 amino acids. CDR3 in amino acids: CASNMGQGRGSGYTF. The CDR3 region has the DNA TGTGCCAGCAATATGGGACAGGGGAGGGGGAGTGGCTACACCTTC.

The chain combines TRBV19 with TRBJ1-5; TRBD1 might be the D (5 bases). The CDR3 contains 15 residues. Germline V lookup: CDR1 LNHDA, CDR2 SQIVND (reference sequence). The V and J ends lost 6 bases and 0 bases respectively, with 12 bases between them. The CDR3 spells CASRIQGNSNQPQHF. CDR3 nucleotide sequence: TGTGCCAGTAGGATCCAGGGAAATAGCAATCAGCCCCAGCATTTT.